The rows below give T cell receptor beta chains drawn from one sample of a study of regulatory T cells in long-lasting Graves disease. TCRdb re-called the multiplex PCR reads through MiXCR, storing one row per CDR3 protein. This sample carries over 300,000 distinct CDR3 sequences, roughly 21% of them seen once, and the ten largest clones take less than 35%. Specimen: peripheral blood mononuclear cells (PBMCs), collected when the disease was refractory, from a patient treated with antithyroid drugs. These receptors were collected from a female donor with Graves disease. The CDR3 runs from the conserved cysteine through the conserved F or W. D genes are given only for firm matches. Expanded clones get a size class; other rows say once, few or many, or leave the size out.

v_call	clone_size	d_call	j_call	cdr3_nt	cdr3_aa
TRBV2	many	.	TRBJ1-2	TGTGCCAGCAGTGCAGACTCCAGGGGTGGCTACACCTTC	CASSADSRGGYTF
TRBV7-9	many	.	TRBJ1-2	TGTGCCAGCAGCGAAAGAAACAGGGATGGCTACACCTTC	CASSERNRDGYTF
TRBV24-1	many	.	TRBJ1-2	TGTGCCACCAGGGGCGGTGCTAACTATGGCTACACCTTC	CATRGGANYGYTF
TRBV29-1	.	TRBD1	TRBJ1-4	TGCAGCGTTGACTTAGGGACAGGTTTCGAAAAACTGTTTTTT	CSVDLGTGFEKLFF
TRBV12-3/TRBV12-4	many	.	TRBJ1-1	TGTGCCAGCAGCTTAACAGGGTCCACTGAAGCTTTCTTT	CASSLTGSTEAFF
TRBV28	.	.	TRBJ2-7	TGTGCCAGCAGTTATATCCACGAGCAGTACTTC	CASSYIHEQYF
TRBV9	.	TRBD1	TRBJ1-3	TGTGCCAGCAGCGGACGGACAGGGGTATCTGGAAACACCATATATTTT	CASSGRTGVSGNTIYF
TRBV7-9	.	.	TRBJ2-7	TGTGCCAGCAGCGGTAGCACTTACTACGAGCAGTACTTC	CASSGSTYYEQYF
TRBV6-1	.	TRBD1	TRBJ1-5	TGTGCCAGCAGCTCGAGGGGGCGCCTCAATCAGCCCCAGCATTTT	CASSSRGRLNQPQHF
TRBV6-1	.	TRBD1	TRBJ2-4	TGTGCCAGCAGGGTTACCTGGACGGGGACAGGGGACATTCAGTACTTC	CASRVTWTGTGDIQYF
TRBV3-1	many	.	TRBJ2-7	TGTGCCAGCAGCCAAGGGAGGGGGCCATACTCCTACGAGCAGTACTTC	CASSQGRGPYSYEQYF
TRBV20-1	few	.	TRBJ2-5	TGCAGTGCTAGGCCGCAGGCCTGGTACCAAGAGACCCAGTACTTC	CSARPQAWYQETQYF
TRBV5-1	.	.	TRBJ2-2	TGCGCCAGCAGCCCGGGGACCCCCGGGGAGCTGTTTTTT	CASSPGTPGELFF
TRBV28	many	TRBD1	TRBJ1-4	TGTGCCAGCAGCCGGACAGGGGGGAGTAATGAAAAACTGTTTTTT	CASSRTGGSNEKLFF
TRBV6-1	.	.	TRBJ2-6	TGTGCCAGCAGCGGCTACTCTGGGGCCAACGTCCTGACTTTC	CASSGYSGANVLTF
TRBV11-2	.	.	TRBJ2-2	TGTGCTGTTCCTGCGAGCAAGGCTTACACCGGGGAGCTGTTTTTT	CAVPASKAYTGELFF
TRBV12-3/TRBV12-4	many	.	TRBJ1-1	TGTGCCAGCAGTCCCCCGGACAATGTGAACACTGAAGCTTTCTTT	CASSPPDNVNTEAFF
TRBV12-3/TRBV12-4	.	.	TRBJ2-7	TGTGCCAGCAGGAAGGACCAACTGTCCTACGAGCAGTACTTC	CASRKDQLSYEQYF
TRBV12-3/TRBV12-4	many	.	TRBJ1-2	TGTGCCAGCAGTTTTGCAGGGGCGCGCTATGGCTACACCTTC	CASSFAGARYGYTF
TRBV4-1	few	.	TRBJ1-6	TGCGCCAGCAGCCAAGGTGGCAGGCTAGGTGATTCACCCCTCCACTTT	CASSQGGRLGDSPLHF